This paragraph reports one TCR beta chain. Its antigen is not identified. Researchers ran the PCR with 60 Vbeta and 13 Jbeta primers. The table came from immunoSEQ multiplex PCR; TCRdb's copy has only in-frame clones and leaves some out. The sample shows about 200,000 clones, around 85% of them seen only once. CDR1 is KGHSH, CDR2 LQKENI, per germline. With 4 bases clipped from V and 11 bases from J, the junction kept 10 bases outside the gene matches. The CDR3 consists of 14 residues. These data come from a study of cytomegalovirus exposure and HLA in healthy donors. Study-level background: Tens of millions of unique TCRs, all from HLA-typed donors, were included in an early release of the data.

General study results and limits: Previously analyzed data showed that most TCR beta V segments were productive at a frequency of about 87% or about 30%. The study listed under 200 cytomegalovirus-associated TCR beta chains. Solely CMV serostatus was available to characterize immune exposure.

The chain links TRBV18 to TRBJ1-1; 10 nucleotides align to TRBD1. The receptor comes from a woman between 50 and 59 years old in good health and CMV-seronegative. Sequencing was performed on PBMCs. CDR3 DNA sequence: TGTGCCAGCTCACAAAGAGGGACAGGGGAGAACGCTTTCTTT. This gives the protein CASSQRGTGENAFF.